Each of the 10 T cell receptor beta chains below was sequenced from the same sample in a study of T cell clonality in common variable immunodeficiency. Sequencing was performed with immunoSEQ multiplex PCR; in TCRdb, only in-frame clones are kept and a portion is missing. This repertoire holds about 40,000 clones, and none appear only once. The sample was peripheral blood mononuclear cells. These receptors came from a person between 18 and 69 years old in good health.

This clone was detected many times. The read comes to an end 3 residues before the CDR3 does, leaving the germline J gene to fill in the end. The V and J genes are TRBV5-5 and TRBJ1-2, with 10 bases matching TRBD1. Germline lookup yields CDR1 SGHKS and CDR2 YYEKEE (reference sequence). J gave up 3 bases and V 4 bases, and 6 bases lay outside the gene matches. This CDR3 has 15 amino acids. CDR3: CASSHGGTGDYGYTF. The CDR3 DNA, read in part, is TGTGCCAGCAGCCATGGAGGGACAGGGGACTATGGC.

This clone was counted at least ten times. The observed sequence ends 3 residues before the CDR3 terminus, with the missing tail filled in from the germline J gene. The chain couples TRBV7-2 to TRBJ1-1; D is unclear. The CDR3 spans 14 residues. The germline CDR1 and CDR2 sequences are SGHTA and FQGNSA. Trimming stripped 2 bases from V and 0 bases from J, with 7 bases between. CDR3: CASSLIHMNTEAFF. The DNA read from the CDR3 is TGTGCCAGCAGCTTAATACATATGAACACTGAA.

Concerning this clone: Coverage ceases 3 residues before the CDR3 finishes, and the germline J gene fills in the end. The chain links TRBV18 to TRBJ2-1; 8 positions agree with TRBD2. The V segment lost 0 bases and the J segment 7 bases; nucleotides outside the gene matches: 14. The CDR3 is 18 amino acids. Germline values: CDR1 KGHSH, CDR2 LQKENI. Incomplete CDR3 DNA: TGTGCCAGCTCACCACCGCTAGCTAAGGCGGGGGGAAGGAATGAG. Its protein is CASSPPLAKAGGRNE. The whole CDR3 sequence reads CASSPPLAKAGGRNEQFF.

This clone counts as medium-sized (0.01 to 0.1%). Coverage ceases 3 residues before the CDR3 finishes, and the germline J gene fills in the end. The rearrangement uses TRBV30 and TRBJ2-7; D is ambiguous. Germline V gene sequence: CDR1 GTSNPN, CDR2 SVGIG (reference sequence). The CDR3 runs to 11 residues. With 2 bases removed from V and 4 bases from J, the gap between germline ends came to 6 bases. The CDR3: CAWSFKYEQYF. The CDR3 bases that were read are TGTGCCTGGAGTTTCAAATACGAG. The full variable domain, with the rest looked up from reference TRBV30 and TRBJ2-7, is SQTIHQWPATLVQPVGSPLSLECTVEGTSNPNLYWYRQAAGRGLQLLFYSVGIGQISSEVPQNLSASRPQDRQFILSSKKLLLSDSGFYLCAWSFKYEQYFGPGTRLTVT.

This clone appeared many times. The CDR3 DNA, read in part, is TGTGCCAGCTCACCACCTCCAGGGGAACGGTCACCC. Amino acid sequence: CASSPPPGERSP. The entire CDR3 reads CASSPPPGERSPLHF. The gene calls are TRBV18 and TRBJ1-6; possible D gene TRBD1, 6 bases. The CDR3 end is not reached by the read, which stops 3 residues before it; the germline J gene fills it in. CDR1 is KGHSH, CDR2 LQKENI, per germline. The germline V and J ends were trimmed by 0 bases and 10 bases, with 13 bases remaining between them. The CDR3 is made up of 15 amino acids.

This clone was observed at least ten times. The CDR3 extends 3 residues past the end of the read, so its final part is completed from the germline J gene. This chain links TRBV19 with TRBJ1-5; possible D gene TRBD1, 5 bases. The V gene's germline CDR1 is LNHDA and CDR2 SQIVND (reference sequence). The length of the CDR3 is 14 residues. Trimming cost V 8 bases and J 6 bases, with 17 bases left between them. The CDR3 DNA, read in part, is TGTGCCAGTCCTCGAACACAGGAGGTTCAGCCC. This sequence encodes CASPRTQEVQP. The whole CDR3 protein is CASPRTQEVQPQHF.

In its sample, this clone was seen many times. The CDR3 end is not reached by the read, which stops 3 residues before it; the germline J gene fills it in. This chain joins TRBV6-1 and TRBJ2-5; the D gene is possibly TRBD2 (6 bases). CDR3 length equals 13 residues. Germline loops: CDR1 MNHNS, CDR2 SASEGT. V lost 4 bases, J lost 5 bases, and 11 bases lay in between. CDR3 sequence: CASSVSGPETQYF. CDR3 DNA, as far as it was read: TGTGCCAGCAGTGTTAGCGGTCCGGAGACC.

This clone was detected many times. The part of the CDR3 DNA that was read is TGCAGTGCTAGGGACTCCGGGACTAGCGGAAAATACAATGAG. The encoded protein is CSARDSGTSGKYNE. The CDR3 in its entirety is CSARDSGTSGKYNEQFF. V usage is TRBV20-1 and J usage is TRBJ2-1, with 11 bases identical to TRBD2. The sequence runs out 3 residues before the end of the CDR3; the remainder is reconstructed from the germline J gene. The germline V gene encodes CDR1 DFQATT and CDR2 SNEGSKA (reference sequence). V dropped 3 bases and J dropped 4; count of bases not matched to a gene: 11. The CDR3 is 17 amino acids.

This clone was detected ten times or more. The read terminates 3 residues ahead of where the CDR3 ends, so the germline J gene completes it. The genes are TRBV13 and TRBJ2-5; 7 nucleotides line up with TRBD1. The germline gives CDR1 PRHDT, CDR2 FYEKMQ (reference sequence). The ends lost 4 bases at V and 5 bases at J; junction bases unmatched: 4. The CDR3 loop spans 13 amino acids. The CDR3 region is CASSSTGLETQYF. The covered CDR3 bases are TGTGCCAGCAGCTCGACAGGGTTGGAGACC.

Remarks on this clone: The read ends 3 residues shy of where the CDR3 ends; the end is completed using the germline J gene. V gene TRBV7-8 combines with J gene TRBJ2-2; D remains ambiguous. Germline V gives CDR1 SGHVS, CDR2 FQNEAQ. V gave up 3 bases and J gave up 9 bases, with 14 bases separating them. This CDR3 contains 14 residues. Incomplete CDR3 DNA: TGTGCCAGCAGCTTGTCTCCTCTAGGAAGGGAG. Translation gives CASSLSPLGRE. The full CDR3 protein is CASSLSPLGRELFF.